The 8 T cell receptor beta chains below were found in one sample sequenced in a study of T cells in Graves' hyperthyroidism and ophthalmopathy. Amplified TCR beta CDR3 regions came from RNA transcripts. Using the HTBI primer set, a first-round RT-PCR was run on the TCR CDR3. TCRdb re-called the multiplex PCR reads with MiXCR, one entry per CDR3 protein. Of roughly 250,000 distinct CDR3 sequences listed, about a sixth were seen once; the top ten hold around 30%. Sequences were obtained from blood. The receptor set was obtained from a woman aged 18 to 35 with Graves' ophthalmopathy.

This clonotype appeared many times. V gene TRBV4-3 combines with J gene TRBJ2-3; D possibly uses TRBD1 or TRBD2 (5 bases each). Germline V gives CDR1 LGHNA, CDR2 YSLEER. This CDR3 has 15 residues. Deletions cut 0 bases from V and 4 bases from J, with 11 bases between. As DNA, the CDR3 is TGCGCCAGCAGCCAAGAGGGACGGACTCCAGATACGCAGTATTTT. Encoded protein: CASSQEGRTPDTQYF.

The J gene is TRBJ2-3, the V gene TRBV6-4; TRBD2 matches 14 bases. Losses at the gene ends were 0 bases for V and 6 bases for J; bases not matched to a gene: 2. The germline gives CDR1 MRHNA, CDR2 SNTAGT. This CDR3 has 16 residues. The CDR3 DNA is TGTGCCAGCAGTGACTCGACTAGCGGGGGGGCCGATACGCAGTATTTT. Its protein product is CASSDSTSGGADTQYF.

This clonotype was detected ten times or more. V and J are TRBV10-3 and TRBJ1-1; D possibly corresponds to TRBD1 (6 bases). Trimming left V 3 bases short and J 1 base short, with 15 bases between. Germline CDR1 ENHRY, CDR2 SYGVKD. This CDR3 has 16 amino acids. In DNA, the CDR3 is TGTGCCATCAGTGACCTGGGGGGCCTGCAGAACACTGAAGCTTTCTTT. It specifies CAISDLGGLQNTEAFF.

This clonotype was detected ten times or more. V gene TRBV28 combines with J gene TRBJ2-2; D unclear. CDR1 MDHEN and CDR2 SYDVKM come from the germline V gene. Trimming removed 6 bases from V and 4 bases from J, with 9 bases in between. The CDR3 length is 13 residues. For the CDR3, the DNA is TGTGCCAGCAGCCTACGGCTCACCGGGGAGCTGTTTTTT. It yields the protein CASSLRLTGELFF.

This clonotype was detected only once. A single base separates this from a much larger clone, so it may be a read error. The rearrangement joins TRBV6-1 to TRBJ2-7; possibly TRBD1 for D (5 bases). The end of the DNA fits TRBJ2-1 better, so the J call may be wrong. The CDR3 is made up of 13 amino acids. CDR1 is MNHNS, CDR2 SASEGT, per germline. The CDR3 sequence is CASRPTASYEQFF. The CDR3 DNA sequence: TGTGCCAGCAGACCGACAGCCTCCTACGAGCAGTTCTTC.

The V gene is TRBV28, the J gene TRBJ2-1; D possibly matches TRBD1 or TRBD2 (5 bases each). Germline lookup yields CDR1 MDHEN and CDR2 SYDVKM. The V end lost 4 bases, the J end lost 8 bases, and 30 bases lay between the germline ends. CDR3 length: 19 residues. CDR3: CASSSHMGVGVLLGYEQFF. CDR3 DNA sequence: TGTGCCAGCAGTTCCCATATGGGGGTGGGAGTCCTCCTGGGGTATGAGCAGTTCTTC.

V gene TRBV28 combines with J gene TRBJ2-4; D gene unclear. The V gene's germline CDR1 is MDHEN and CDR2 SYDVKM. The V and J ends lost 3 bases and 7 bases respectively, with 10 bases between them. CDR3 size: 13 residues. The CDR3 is CASSFRKFNIQYF. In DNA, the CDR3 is TGTGCCAGCAGTTTCCGTAAGTTCAACATTCAGTACTTC.

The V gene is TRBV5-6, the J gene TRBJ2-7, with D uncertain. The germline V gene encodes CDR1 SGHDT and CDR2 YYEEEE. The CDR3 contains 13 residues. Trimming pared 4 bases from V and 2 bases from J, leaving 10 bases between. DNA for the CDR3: TGTGCCAGCAGCGGTGAGAGCCCCTACGAGCAGTACTTC. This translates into CASSGESPYEQYF.